This is a list of T cell receptor beta chains from one sample in a study of control samples from healthy donors and cancer patients. Method: immunoSEQ multiplex PCR; TCRdb's copy keeps in-frame clones and lacks some. The sample shows about 86,000 clones, approximately 95% of them seen only once. Sequenced input: blood. The receptor set was obtained from a woman between 25 and 40 years old in good health. Both conserved end residues are part of each CDR3.

J: TRBJ2-2
V: TRBV19
CDR3: CASSIQQGAMAGELFF

J: TRBJ2-7
V: TRBV20-1
CDR3: CSASTQRAYEQYF

J: TRBJ2-1
V: TRBV18
CDR3: CASSLTCARGSYNEQFF

J: TRBJ2-1
V: TRBV2
CDR3: CASSELGLAGNEQFF

J: TRBJ1-1
V: TRBV6-6
CDR3: CASARYWGTEAFF

J: TRBJ1-2
V: TRBV28
CDR3: CASSWTGTLWRATGYTF

J: TRBJ2-2
V: TRBV7-8
CDR3: CASSLGPTAAGTGELFF

J: TRBJ2-3
V: TRBV9
CDR3: CASNGPSRTDTQYF

J: TRBJ1-4
V: TRBV28
CDR3: CASSLMGEKLFF

J: TRBJ2-1
V: TRBV7-2
CDR3: CASSSLGGSYNEQFF

J: TRBJ2-3
V: TRBV19
CDR3: CASSIGLADTQYF

J: TRBJ1-2
V: TRBV28
CDR3: CASSFLQNYGYTF

J: TRBJ1-1
V: TRBV5-1
CDR3: CASSPQGAFEIVTEAFF

J: TRBJ1-6
V: TRBV15
CDR3: CATSRDPGGAGSPLHF

J: TRBJ1-5
V: TRBV19
CDR3: CASSLYRGGGKSNQPQHF

J: TRBJ1-2
V: TRBV27
CDR3: CASSPNGNYGYTF

J: TRBJ2-5
V: TRBV15
CDR3: CATSRGHQETQYF

J: TRBJ1-2
V: TRBV3-1/TRBV3-2
CDR3: CASSSNYGYTF

J: TRBJ2-6
V: TRBV6-1
CDR3: CASSDADASGANVLTF